This TCR beta chain originates from a study of blood T cell repertoires in COVID-19. On the study more broadly: The United States, Italy and Spain supplied acute and convalescent COVID-19 samples. The analysed material was cDNA or gDNA that came from T cells, B-cell-depleted T cells, or PBMCs.

Clones were read by immunoSEQ multiplex PCR, and TCRdb kept only the in-frame ones, dropping some. The sample shows under 250,000 clones, 80% of them seen only once. Trimming shortened V by 1 base and J by 4 bases, and 8 bases separated the two germline ends. CDR1 is SGHKS, CDR2 YYEKEE, per germline (reference sequence). There are 14 residues in the CDR3. Participant ages covered about 18 to 100 years across 20 to 25 US areas. Cohort placement rested on clinical history that participants reported themselves. The chain joins TRBV5-5 to TRBJ2-2; the D gene is possibly TRBD1 (5 bases). Sequenced: PBMCs or T cells enriched from blood (not recorded which). This TCR came from a man aged 25-40 years with acute COVID-19. Written as DNA, the CDR3 is TGTGCCAGCAGCTTGAGGCAGGGCACCGGGGAGCTGTTTTTT. It yields the protein CASSLRQGTGELFF. Full variable domain (missing parts from reference TRBV5-5 and TRBJ2-2): DAGVTQSPTHLIKTRGQQVTLRCSPISGHKSVSWYQQVLGQGPQFIFQYYEKEERGRGNFPDRFSARQFPNYSSELNVNALLLGDSALYLCASSLRQGTGELFFGEGSRLTVL.